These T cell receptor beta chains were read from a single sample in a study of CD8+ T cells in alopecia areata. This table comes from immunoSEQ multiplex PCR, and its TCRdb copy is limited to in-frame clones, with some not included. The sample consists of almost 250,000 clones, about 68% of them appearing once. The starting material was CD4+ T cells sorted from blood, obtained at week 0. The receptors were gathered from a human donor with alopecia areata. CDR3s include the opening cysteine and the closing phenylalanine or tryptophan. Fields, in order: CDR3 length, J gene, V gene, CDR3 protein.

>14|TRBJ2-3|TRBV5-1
CASSLDREEDTQYF
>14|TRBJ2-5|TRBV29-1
CSAPQGGPRETQYF
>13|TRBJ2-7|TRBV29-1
CSVARTLSYEQYF
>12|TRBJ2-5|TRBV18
CASSQYQETQYF
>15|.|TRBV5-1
CASSRGGLPEYEQYF
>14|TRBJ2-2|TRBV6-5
CASGRTANTGELFF
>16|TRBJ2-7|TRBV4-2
CASSQALRTAAYEQYF
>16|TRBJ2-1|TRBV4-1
CASSQDMGPFLGEQFF
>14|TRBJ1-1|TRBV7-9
CASTTGIQSTEAFF
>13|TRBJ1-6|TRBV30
CAWKGQDNSPLHF
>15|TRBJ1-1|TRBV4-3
CASSQGQAMNTEAFF
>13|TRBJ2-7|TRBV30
CAWSVQVGDEQYF
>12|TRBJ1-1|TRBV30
CARDRLNTEAFF
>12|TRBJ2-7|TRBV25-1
CASSDLVYEQYF
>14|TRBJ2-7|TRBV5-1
CASSRLHTGDEQYF
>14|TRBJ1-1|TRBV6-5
CASSNRQGNTEAFF
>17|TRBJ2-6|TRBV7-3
CASSPTRGSPGANVLTF
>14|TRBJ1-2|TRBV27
CASSFLPANYGYTF
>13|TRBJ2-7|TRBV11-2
CASSIAGGWEQYF
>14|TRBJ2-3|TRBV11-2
CASSEGDRTDTQYF
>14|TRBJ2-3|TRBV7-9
CASSPDRATDTQYF
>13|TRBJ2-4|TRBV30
CAWSPSVENIQYF
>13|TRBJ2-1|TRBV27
CASSFGGPREQFF
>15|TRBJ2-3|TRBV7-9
CASRNFGVATDTQYF
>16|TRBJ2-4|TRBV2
CASSEDGTTAKNIQYF
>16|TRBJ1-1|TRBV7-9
CASSPTVGSMNTEAFF
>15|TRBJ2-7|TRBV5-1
CASSPGTGRTYEQYF
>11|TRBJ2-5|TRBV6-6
CASKVKETQYF
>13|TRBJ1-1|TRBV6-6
CASSYQGDTEAFF
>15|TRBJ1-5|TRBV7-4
CASSVPGQGNQPQHF